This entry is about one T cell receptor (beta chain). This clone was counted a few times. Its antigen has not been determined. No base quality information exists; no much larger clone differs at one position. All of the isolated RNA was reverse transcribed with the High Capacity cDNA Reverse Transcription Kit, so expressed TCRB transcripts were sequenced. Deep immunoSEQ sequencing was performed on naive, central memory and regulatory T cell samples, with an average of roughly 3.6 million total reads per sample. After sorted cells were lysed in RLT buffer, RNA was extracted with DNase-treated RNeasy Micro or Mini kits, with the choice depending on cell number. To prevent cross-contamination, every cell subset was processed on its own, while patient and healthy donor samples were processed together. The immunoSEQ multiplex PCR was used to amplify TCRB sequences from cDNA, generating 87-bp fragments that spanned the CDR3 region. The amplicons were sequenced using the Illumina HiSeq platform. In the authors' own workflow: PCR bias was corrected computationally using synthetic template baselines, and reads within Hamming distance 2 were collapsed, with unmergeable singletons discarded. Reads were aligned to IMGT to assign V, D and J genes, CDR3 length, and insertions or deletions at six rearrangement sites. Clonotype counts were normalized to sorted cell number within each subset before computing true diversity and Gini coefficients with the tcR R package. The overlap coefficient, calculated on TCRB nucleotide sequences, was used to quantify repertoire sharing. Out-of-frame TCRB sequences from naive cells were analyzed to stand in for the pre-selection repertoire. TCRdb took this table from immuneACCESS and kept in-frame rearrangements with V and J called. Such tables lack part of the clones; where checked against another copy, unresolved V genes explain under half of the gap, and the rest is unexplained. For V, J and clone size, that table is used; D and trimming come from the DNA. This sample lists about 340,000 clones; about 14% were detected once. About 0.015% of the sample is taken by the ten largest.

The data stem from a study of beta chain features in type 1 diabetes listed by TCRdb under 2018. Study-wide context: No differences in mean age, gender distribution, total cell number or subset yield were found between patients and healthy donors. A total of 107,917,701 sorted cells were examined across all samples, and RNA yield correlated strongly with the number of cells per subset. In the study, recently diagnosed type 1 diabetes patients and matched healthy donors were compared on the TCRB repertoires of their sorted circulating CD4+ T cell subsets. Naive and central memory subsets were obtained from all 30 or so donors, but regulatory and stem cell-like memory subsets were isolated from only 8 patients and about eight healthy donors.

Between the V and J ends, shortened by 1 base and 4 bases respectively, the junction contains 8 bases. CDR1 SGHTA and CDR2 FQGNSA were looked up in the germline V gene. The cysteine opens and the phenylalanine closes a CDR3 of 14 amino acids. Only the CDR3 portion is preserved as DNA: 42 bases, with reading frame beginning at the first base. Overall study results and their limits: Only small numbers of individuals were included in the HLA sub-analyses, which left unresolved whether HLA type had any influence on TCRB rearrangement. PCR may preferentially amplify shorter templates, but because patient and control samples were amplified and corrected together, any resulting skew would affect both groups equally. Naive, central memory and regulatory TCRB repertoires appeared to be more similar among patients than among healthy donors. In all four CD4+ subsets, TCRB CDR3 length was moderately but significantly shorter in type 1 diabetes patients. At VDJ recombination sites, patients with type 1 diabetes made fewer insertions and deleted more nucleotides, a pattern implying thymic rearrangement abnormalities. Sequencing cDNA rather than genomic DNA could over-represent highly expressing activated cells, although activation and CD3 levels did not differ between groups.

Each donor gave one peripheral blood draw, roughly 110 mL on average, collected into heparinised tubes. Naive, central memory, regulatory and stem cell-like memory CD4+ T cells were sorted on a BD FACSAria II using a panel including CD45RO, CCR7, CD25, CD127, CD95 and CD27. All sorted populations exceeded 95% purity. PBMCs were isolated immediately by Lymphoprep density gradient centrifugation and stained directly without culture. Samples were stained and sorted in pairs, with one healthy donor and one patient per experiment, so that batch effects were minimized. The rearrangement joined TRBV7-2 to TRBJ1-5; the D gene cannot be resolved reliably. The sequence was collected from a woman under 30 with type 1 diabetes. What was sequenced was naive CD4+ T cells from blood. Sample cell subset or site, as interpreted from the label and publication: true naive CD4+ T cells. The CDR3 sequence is CASSLGQTNQPQHF. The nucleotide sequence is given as TGTGCCAGCAGCTTAGGGCAGACAAATCAGCCCCAGCATTTT.